This T cell receptor (beta chain) is drawn from a study of shared clonotypes between healthy human individuals. For the study at large: CD4 naive and memory got three plates each, CD8 naive two, CD8 memory one.

As to this clone: The sample holds other DNA sequences that translate to the same CDR3.

TCRdb keeps only in-frame clones here, not all; method: immunoSEQ multiplex PCR. This repertoire shows some 2,000,000 clones, roughly 94% found once; its top ten account for 0.13%. The CDR3 length is 11 residues. V was pared by 5 bases and J by 4 bases, with 9 bases between. Germline loops: CDR1 DFQATT, CDR2 SNEGSKA (reference sequence). This receptor was taken from a man aged 18 to 30 in good health. The sample was naive CD4+ T cells sorted from blood. Subset specified: CD45RA+ positively selected. The rearrangement joins TRBV20-1 to TRBJ2-7; D is unresolved. CDR3 nucleotides: TGCAGTGCTCGAACCCTTTACGAGCAGTACTTC. This codes for CSARTLYEQYF.